Presented here are 29 T cell receptor beta chains from one specimen sequenced in a study of cytomegalovirus exposure and HLA in healthy donors. PCR employed 60 Vbeta and 13 Jbeta primers. The protocol was immunoSEQ multiplex PCR, while the TCRdb copy is restricted to in-frame clones and leaves out a portion. The sample carries 130,000 or so clones, 73% recorded once. Sequenced: PBMCs. The receptors originated from a woman in her thirties or forties in good health and CMV-seropositive.

The sample holds a few counts of this clone. J is TRBJ2-3 and V is TRBV6-5, with D perhaps matching TRBD1 (6 bases). The CDR3 extends over 16 amino acids. Trimming removed 2 bases at V and 4 bases at J, with 16 bases between. The V gene's germline CDR1 is MNHEY and CDR2 SVGAGI. CDR3 region: CASSYRSGATPDTQYF. CDR3 sequence (DNA): TGTGCCAGCAGTTACAGGTCAGGGGCCACACCAGATACGCAGTATTTT.

The chain employs TRBV2 and TRBJ1-4; tentatively, D is TRBD1 (6 bases). Germline-derived CDR1 and CDR2 are SNHLY and FYNNEI. The CDR3 covers 13 residues. Deletions cut 6 bases from V and 7 bases from J, with 12 bases between. CDR3 sequence (DNA): TGTGCCAGCAGGGAAACAGGGAGTGAAAAACTGTTTTTT. This gives the protein CASRETGSEKLFF.

The genes are TRBV30 and TRBJ1-2; D is possibly TRBD1 (5 bases). V lost 0 bases, J lost 1 base, and 18 bases lay in between. The CDR3 extends over 17 amino acids. CDR1 GTSNPN and CDR2 SVGIG come from the germline V gene (reference sequence). CDR3 nucleotides: TGTGCCTGGAGTGTAGTCCTCTATCAGGGTTTTAACTATGGCTACACCTTC. Translated, it gives CAWSVVLYQGFNYGYTF. Variable domain in full (rest from reference TRBV30 and TRBJ1-2): SQTIHQWPATLVQPVGSPLSLECTVEGTSNPNLYWYRQAAGRGLQLLFYSVGIGQISSEVPQNLSASRPQDRQFILSSKKLLLSDSGFYLCAWSVVLYQGFNYGYTFGSGTRLTVV.

V usage is TRBV7-9 and J usage is TRBJ2-2; D gene unclear. CDR1 is SEHNR, CDR2 FQNEAQ, per germline (reference sequence). With 1 base removed from V and 4 bases from J, the gap between germline ends came to 10 bases. The CDR3 spans 15 residues. This chain's CDR3 is CASSLGTQTTGELFF. The CDR3 DNA sequence: TGTGCCAGCAGCTTAGGCACACAGACCACCGGGGAGCTGTTTTTT. The variable domain in full, completed from reference TRBV7-9 and TRBJ2-2, reads DTGVSQNPRHKITKRGQNVTFRCDPISEHNRLYWYRQTLGQGPEFLTYFQNEAQLEKSRLLSDRFSAERPKGSFSTLEIQRTEQGDSAMYLCASSLGTQTTGELFFGEGSRLTVL.

This clone was counted only a few times. This chain uses TRBV4-1 with TRBJ1-1; D uncertain. Trimming removed 5 bases from V and 11 bases from J, with 15 bases in between. This CDR3 is 12 amino acids long. The germline gives CDR1 MGHRA, CDR2 YSYEKL. DNA for the CDR3: TGCGCCAGCAGCGCCCCCGGGGTGTTGGCTTTCTTT. Translated: CASSAPGVLAFF.

This clone was counted a few times. This chain links TRBV30 with TRBJ2-1; 11 nucleotides align to TRBD2. The CDR3 has 22 residues. Germline V gene data show CDR1 as GTSNPN and CDR2 as SVGIG (reference sequence). Losses at the gene ends were 3 bases for V and 7 bases for J; bases not matched to a gene: 29. Written as DNA, the CDR3 is TGTGCCTGGAGCCATACTAGCGGGAGAAGAAATGAGCAAAGCGGGAGAAGAAATGAGCAGTTCTTC. The encoded protein is CAWSHTSGRRNEQSGRRNEQFF.

The genes are TRBV18 and TRBJ1-2; 9 positions agree with TRBD1. Unmatched junction bases numbered 5, after V lost 2 bases and J lost 4 bases. The CDR3 has 15 amino acids. Germline V CDR1 and CDR2: KGHSH, LQKENI. The CDR3 DNA sequence: TGTGCCAGCTCACCAGTGGGACAGGGCCCCTATGGCTACACCTTC. It encodes CASSPVGQGPYGYTF.

The chain carries TRBV4-1 and TRBJ2-5, with TRBD1 matching over 7 bases. Trimming removed 3 bases from V and 2 bases from J; junction bases left unmatched: 6. The CDR3 spans 15 residues. The germline CDR1 and CDR2 sequences are MGHRA and YSYEKL. The DNA of the CDR3 is TGCGCCAGCAGCCATGTCAGGGGGATGCAAGAGACCCAGTACTTC. Its translation is CASSHVRGMQETQYF.

The chain recombines TRBV7-9 with TRBJ1-1; unclear D gene. Germline assignment: CDR1 SEHNR and CDR2 FQNEAQ (reference sequence). The V gene lost 6 bases and the J gene lost 0 bases, with 8 bases spanning the gap. The CDR3 is 13 residues long. The CDR3 bases are TGTGCCAGCAGATACACAGTGAACACTGAAGCTTTCTTT. It yields the protein CASRYTVNTEAFF.

The chain couples TRBV4-1 to TRBJ1-2; D is uncertain. The CDR3 totals 12 residues. The germline V gene has CDR1 MGHRA and CDR2 YSYEKL. Trimming cost V 6 bases and J 4 bases, with 9 bases left between them. The chain's CDR3 is CASSRGGYGYTF. CDR3 nucleotide sequence: TGCGCCAGCAGTCGGGGAGGCTATGGCTACACCTTC.

The chain combines TRBV9 with TRBJ1-4, with a tentative D call TRBD1 (6 bases). Per the germline V gene, CDR1 is SGDLS and CDR2 is YYNGEE. This CDR3 contains 15 residues. V shed 0 bases and J shed 7 bases, with 13 bases lying between them. The DNA of the CDR3 is TGTGCCAGCAGCGTAGGGGGCAGGGGTAGTGAAAAACTGTTTTTT. Amino acids: CASSVGGRGSEKLFF.

This chain uses TRBV5-4 with TRBJ2-5; no clear D gene. Germline V CDR1 and CDR2: SGHNT, YYREEE (reference sequence). V was cut by 4 bases and J by 0 bases, with 7 bases left in between. The CDR3 consists of 13 residues. The chain's CDR3 is CASSPPYQETQYF. The CDR3 nucleotides are TGTGCCAGCAGCCCCCCGTACCAAGAGACCCAGTACTTC.

V and J are TRBV5-1 and TRBJ2-3, with TRBD2 matching over 13 bases. V shed 4 bases and J 1 base; nucleotides not matched to a gene: 3. The CDR3 contains 16 residues. CDR1 and CDR2 (germline): SGHRS, YFSETQ. CDR3 residues: CASSIGTSGGTDTQYF. DNA of the CDR3: TGCGCCAGCAGCATCGGGACTAGCGGGGGCACAGATACGCAGTATTTT.

The J gene is TRBJ1-2, the V gene TRBV19; D gene uncertain. Germline V lookup: CDR1 LNHDA, CDR2 SQIVND (reference sequence). Deletions cut 8 bases from V and 4 bases from J, with 11 bases between. The CDR3 is 12 residues long. CDR3 in amino acids: CASRSGSYGYTF. As DNA, the CDR3 is TGTGCCAGTCGTTCGGGTAGCTATGGCTACACCTTC.

The count of this clone is one. This chain connects TRBV28 to TRBJ1-4; 8 nucleotides align to TRBD1. V gave up 6 bases and J gave up 7 bases; unmatched junction bases: 13. CDR1 MDHEN and CDR2 SYDVKM come from the germline V gene. The CDR3 runs 16 residues. The CDR3 protein is CASRNQGARDAEKLFF. CDR3 nucleotides: TGTGCCAGCAGAAACCAGGGGGCGCGGGATGCTGAAAAACTGTTTTTT.

The chain is built from TRBV6-4 and TRBJ2-1; D is possibly TRBD2 (6 bases). The CDR3 has 15 residues. Germline lookup yields CDR1 MRHNA and CDR2 SNTAGT. V was shortened by 5 bases and J by 6 bases, with 17 bases between the two germline ends. CDR3 nucleotides: TGTGCCAGCAGTCCATACGGGGGAGCTAGCAATGAGCAGTTCTTC. It codes for CASSPYGGASNEQFF.

This clone was detected only once. This rearrangement joins TRBV7-8 to TRBJ2-3; D perhaps matches TRBD2 (5 bases). This CDR3 has 14 residues. V dropped 3 bases and J dropped 0 bases, with 7 bases sitting between them. Germline assignment: CDR1 SGHVS and CDR2 FQNEAQ. The CDR3 is CASSFSGSTDTQYF. CDR3 bases: TGTGCCAGCAGCTTCAGCGGTAGCACAGATACGCAGTATTTT.

The table lists this clone with a count of one. The chain combines TRBV6-5 with TRBJ1-6; a weak D match, TRBD1 (6 bases). V was cut by 0 bases and J by 10 bases, with 16 bases left in between. The V gene's germline CDR1 is MNHEY and CDR2 SVGAGI. The CDR3 totals 16 residues. This chain's CDR3 is CASSYSGGAQVSPLHF. The CDR3 bases are TGTGCCAGCAGTTACTCTGGGGGGGCCCAGGTGTCACCCCTCCACTTT.

V and J are TRBV7-9 and TRBJ2-5; tentative D call: TRBD2 (5 bases). The CDR3 is made up of 15 amino acids. CDR1 and CDR2 from the germline V gene are SEHNR and FQNEAQ (reference sequence). Deletions cut 2 bases from V and 1 base from J, with 11 bases between. The CDR3 nucleotides are TGTGCCAGCAGCTTATCTGGGGAGTTCCAAGAGACCCAGTACTTC. It yields the protein CASSLSGEFQETQYF.

The chain couples TRBV30 to TRBJ1-5; D ambiguous. This CDR3 contains 14 residues. The V end was cut by 0 bases, the J end by 7 bases, with 13 bases between. CDR1 and CDR2 (germline): GTSNPN, SVGIG (reference sequence). CDR3 in amino acids: CAWSVSPGGQPQHF. The DNA of the CDR3 is TGTGCCTGGAGTGTATCCCCAGGAGGACAGCCCCAGCATTTT.

The sample holds a few counts of this clone. This chain links TRBV6-1 with TRBJ2-1, with TRBD2 identical over 9 bases. The V gene's germline CDR1 is MNHNS and CDR2 SASEGT. The CDR3 extends over 15 amino acids. Trimming took 3 bases from V and 8 from J; bases not matched to a gene: 8. The CDR3 region is CASSDLVVAGDEQFF. CDR3 DNA: TGTGCCAGCAGTGATCTTGTAGTAGCGGGGGATGAGCAGTTCTTC.

The chain joins TRBV9 to TRBJ1-3, with D perhaps matching TRBD1 (5 bases). Looked up from germline, CDR1 is SGDLS and CDR2 is YYNGEE. This CDR3 is built from 15 residues. Trimming removed 4 bases at V and 7 bases at J, with 18 bases between. The CDR3 protein is CASSPQPGGLNTIYF. In DNA, the CDR3 is TGTGCCAGCAGCCCACAACCGGGGGGGTTGAACACCATATATTTT.

The table lists this clone with a few counts. V and J are TRBV7-2 and TRBJ2-2, with TRBD2 matching over 15 bases. Germline values: CDR1 SGHTA, CDR2 FQGNSA. The CDR3 spans 17 residues. V trimming: 7 bases; J trimming: 1 base; junction bases outside the gene matches: 4. The CDR3 DNA is TGTGCCAGCACCGGACTAGCGGGAGGGTTGAACACCGGGGAGCTGTTTTTT. The encoded protein is CASTGLAGGLNTGELFF.

This chain links TRBV2 with TRBJ2-2; the match to TRBD2 covers 11 bases. V shed 7 bases and J 7 bases; nucleotides not matched to a gene: 11. The CDR3 sequence is 16 residues long. Germline values: CDR1 SNHLY, CDR2 FYNNEI. The CDR3 loop is CASNRIAGGPGGELFF. The CDR3 region has the DNA TGTGCCAGCAACAGAATAGCGGGAGGGCCGGGCGGGGAGCTGTTTTTT.

The chain uses TRBV5-1 and TRBJ2-7; TRBD1 might be the D (5 bases). The V gene lost 1 base and the J gene lost 4 bases, with 24 bases spanning the gap. The CDR3 contains 18 residues. CDR1 and CDR2 (germline): SGHRS, YFSETQ. This chain's CDR3 is CASSLQEYLEDRRYEQYF. CDR3 DNA sequence: TGCGCCAGCAGCTTGCAAGAGTATTTGGAAGACAGAAGATACGAGCAGTACTTC. Full variable domain (rest looked up from reference TRBV5-1 and TRBJ2-7): KAGVTQTPRYLIKTRGQQVTLSCSPISGHRSVSWYQQTPGQGLQFLFEYFSETQRNKGNFPGRFSGRQFSNSRSEMNVSTLELGDSALYLCASSLQEYLEDRRYEQYFGPGTRLTVT.

The chain carries TRBV7-2 and TRBJ2-7; no reliable D call. The germline V gene encodes CDR1 SGHTA and CDR2 FQGNSA. The CDR3 is 13 amino acids. Deletions cut 5 bases from V and 2 bases from J, with 10 bases between. DNA for the CDR3: TGTGCCAGCAGCGTACAGCTCACCTACGAGCAGTACTTC. The encoded protein is CASSVQLTYEQYF.

This clone was detected once. The V and J genes are TRBV5-4 and TRBJ2-7, with 9 bases fitting TRBD1. Germline CDR1 reads SGHNT; CDR2 reads YYREEE (reference sequence). The CDR3 loop spans 14 amino acids. Unmatched junction bases numbered 5, after V lost 4 bases and J lost 3 bases. The CDR3, as DNA: TGTGCCAGCAGCCTAGACAGGGGGGGCTACGAGCAGTACTTC. Its protein is CASSLDRGGYEQYF.

This chain connects TRBV6-5 to TRBJ1-1, with D hard to call. CDR3 length: 11 residues. Trimming cost V 11 bases and J 1 base, with 8 bases left between them. Germline V lookup: CDR1 MNHEY, CDR2 SVGAGI. CDR3 bases: TGTGCCGCGTGGAGGAACACTGAAGCTTTCTTT. It codes for CAAWRNTEAFF.

This chain connects TRBV9 to TRBJ2-3; 11 bases fit TRBD2. Germline-derived CDR1 and CDR2 are SGDLS and YYNGEE. The CDR3 contains 16 residues. The junction had 6 bases not matched to a gene; V was cut back by 4 bases and J by 2 bases. The CDR3, as DNA: TGTGCCAGCAGCCCCCGACTAGCGGGAATCACAGATACGCAGTATTTT. Translated, it gives CASSPRLAGITDTQYF. Combining the CDR3 with reference TRBV9 and TRBJ2-3 gives the whole variable domain DSGVTQTPKHLITATGQRVTLRCSPRSGDLSVYWYQQSLDQGLQFLIQYYNGEERAKGNILERFSAQQFPDLHSELNLSSLELGDSALYFCASSPRLAGITDTQYFGPGTRLTVL.